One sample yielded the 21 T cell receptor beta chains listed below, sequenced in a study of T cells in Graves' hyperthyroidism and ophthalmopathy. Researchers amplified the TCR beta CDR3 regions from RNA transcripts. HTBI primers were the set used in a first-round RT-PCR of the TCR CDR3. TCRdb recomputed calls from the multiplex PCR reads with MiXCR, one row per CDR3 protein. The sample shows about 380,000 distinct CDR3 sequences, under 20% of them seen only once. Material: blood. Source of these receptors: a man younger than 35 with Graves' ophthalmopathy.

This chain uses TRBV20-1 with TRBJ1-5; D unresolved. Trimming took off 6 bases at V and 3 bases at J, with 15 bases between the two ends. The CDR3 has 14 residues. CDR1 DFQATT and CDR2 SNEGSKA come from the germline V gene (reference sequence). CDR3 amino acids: CSAIGWASNQPQHF. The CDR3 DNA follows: TGCAGTGCCATTGGATGGGCTTCCAATCAGCCCCAGCATTTT.

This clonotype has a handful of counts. In DNA, the CDR3 is TGTGCCAGCAGGGATGACACAGGGGTAGGTGGCTACACCTTC. This encodes CASRDDTGVGGYTF. The chain recombines TRBV27 with TRBJ1-2, with 7 nucleotides matching TRBD1. The V gene's germline CDR1 is MNHEY and CDR2 SMNVEV (reference sequence). The CDR3 spans 14 residues. The junction had 11 bases not matched to a gene; V was cut back by 6 bases and J by 7 bases.

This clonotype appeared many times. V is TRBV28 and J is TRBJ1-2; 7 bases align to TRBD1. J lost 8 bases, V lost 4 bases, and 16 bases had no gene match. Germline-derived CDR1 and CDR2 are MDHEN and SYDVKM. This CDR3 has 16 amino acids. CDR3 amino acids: CASSSGGNVGSWGYTF. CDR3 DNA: TGTGCCAGCAGTTCAGGGGGGAACGTTGGAAGTTGGGGCTACACCTTC.

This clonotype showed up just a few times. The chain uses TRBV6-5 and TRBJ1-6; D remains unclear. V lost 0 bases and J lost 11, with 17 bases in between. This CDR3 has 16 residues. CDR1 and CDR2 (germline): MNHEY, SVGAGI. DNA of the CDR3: TGTGCCAGCAGTTACTCGGGCGGTGGGATCGGGACACCCCTCCACTTT. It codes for CASSYSGGGIGTPLHF.

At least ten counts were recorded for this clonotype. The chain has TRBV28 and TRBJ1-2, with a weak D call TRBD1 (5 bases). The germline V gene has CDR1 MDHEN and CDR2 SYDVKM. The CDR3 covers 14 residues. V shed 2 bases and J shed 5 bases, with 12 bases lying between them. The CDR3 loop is CASSLREGWYGYTF. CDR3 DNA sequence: TGTGCCAGCAGTTTAAGAGAGGGGTGGTATGGCTACACCTTC.

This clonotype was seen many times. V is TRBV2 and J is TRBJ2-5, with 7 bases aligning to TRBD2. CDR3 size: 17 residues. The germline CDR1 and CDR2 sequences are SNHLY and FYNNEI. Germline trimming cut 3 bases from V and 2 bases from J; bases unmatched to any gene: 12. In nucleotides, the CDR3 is TGTGCCAGCAGTGAGAAGCGGGGTACACCCGGGCAAGAGACCCAGTACTTC. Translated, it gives CASSEKRGTPGQETQYF.

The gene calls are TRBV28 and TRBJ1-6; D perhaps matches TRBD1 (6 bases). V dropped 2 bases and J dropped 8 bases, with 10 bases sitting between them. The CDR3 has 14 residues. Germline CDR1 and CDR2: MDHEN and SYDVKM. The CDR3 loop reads CASSLGTSYSPLHF. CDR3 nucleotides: TGTGCCAGCAGTTTAGGGACATCGTATTCACCCCTCCACTTT.

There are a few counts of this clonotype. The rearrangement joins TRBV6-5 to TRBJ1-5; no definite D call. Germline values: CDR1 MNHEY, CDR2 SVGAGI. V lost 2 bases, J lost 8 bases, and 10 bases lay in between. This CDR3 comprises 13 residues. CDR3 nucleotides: TGTGCCAGCAGTTACGGGCAGGCAGAGCCCCAGCATTTT. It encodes CASSYGQAEPQHF.

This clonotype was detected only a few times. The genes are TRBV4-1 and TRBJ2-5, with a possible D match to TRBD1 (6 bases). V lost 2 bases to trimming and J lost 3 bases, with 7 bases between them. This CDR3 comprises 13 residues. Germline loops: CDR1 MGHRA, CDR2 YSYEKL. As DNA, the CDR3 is TGCGCCAGCAGCCAAAACAGGGAAGAGACCCAGTACTTC. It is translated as CASSQNREETQYF.

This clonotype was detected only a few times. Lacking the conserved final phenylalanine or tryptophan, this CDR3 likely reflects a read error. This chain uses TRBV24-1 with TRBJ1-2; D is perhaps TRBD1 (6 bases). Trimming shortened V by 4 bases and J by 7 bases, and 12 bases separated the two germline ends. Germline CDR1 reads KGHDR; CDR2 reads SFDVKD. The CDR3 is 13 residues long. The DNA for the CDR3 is TGTGCCACCAGTGAAACGACAGGCGCTGGCTACACCCTC. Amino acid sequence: CATSETTGAGYTL.

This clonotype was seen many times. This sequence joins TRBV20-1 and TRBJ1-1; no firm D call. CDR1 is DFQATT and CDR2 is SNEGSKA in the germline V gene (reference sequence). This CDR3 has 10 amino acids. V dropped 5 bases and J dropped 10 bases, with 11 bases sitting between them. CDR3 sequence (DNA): TGCAGTGCTCCGAGGTCGGCAGCTTTCTTT. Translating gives CSAPRSAAFF.

The CDR3 reads CASSEAQVSYEQYF. The CDR3, as DNA: TGTGCCAGCAGTGAGGCACAGGTCTCCTACGAGCAGTACTTC. This chain joins TRBV6-1 and TRBJ2-7, with D perhaps matching TRBD1 (5 bases). Germline V gene sequence: CDR1 MNHNS, CDR2 SASEGT. Trimming pared 3 bases from V and 0 bases from J, leaving 9 bases between. This CDR3 is 14 amino acids long.

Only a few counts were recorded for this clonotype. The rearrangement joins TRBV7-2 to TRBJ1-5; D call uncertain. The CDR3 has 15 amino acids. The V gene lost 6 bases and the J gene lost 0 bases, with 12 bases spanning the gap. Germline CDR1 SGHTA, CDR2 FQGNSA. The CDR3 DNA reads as TGTGCCAGCAGTTCACGGAGTAATAGCAATCAGCCCCAGCATTTT. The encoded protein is CASSSRSNSNQPQHF.

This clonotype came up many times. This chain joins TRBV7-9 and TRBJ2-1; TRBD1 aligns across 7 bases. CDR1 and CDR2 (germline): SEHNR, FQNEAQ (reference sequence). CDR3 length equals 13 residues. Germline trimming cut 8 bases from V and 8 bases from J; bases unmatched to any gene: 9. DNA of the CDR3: TGTGCCAGCGAAAGACAGGGCTGGGATGAGCAGTTCTTC. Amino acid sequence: CASERQGWDEQFF.

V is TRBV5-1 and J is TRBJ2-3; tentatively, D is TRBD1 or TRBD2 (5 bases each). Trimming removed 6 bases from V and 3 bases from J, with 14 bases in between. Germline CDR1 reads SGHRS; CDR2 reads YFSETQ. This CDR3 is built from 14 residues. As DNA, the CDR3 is TGCGCCAGCACCCCATCCGGGGCAACAGATACGCAGTATTTT. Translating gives CASTPSGATDTQYF.

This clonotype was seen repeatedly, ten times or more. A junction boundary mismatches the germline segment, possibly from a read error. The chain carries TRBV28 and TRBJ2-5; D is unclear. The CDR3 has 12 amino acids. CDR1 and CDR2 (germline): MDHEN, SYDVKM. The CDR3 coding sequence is TGTGCCAGCAGGAACCCCCAGAGAAAGCGAGACTTC. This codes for CASRNPQRKRDF. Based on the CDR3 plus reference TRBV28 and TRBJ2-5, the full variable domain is DVKVTQSSRYLVKRTGEKVFLECVQDMDHENMFWYRQDPGLGLRLIYFSYDVKMKEKGDIPEGYSVSREKKERFSLILESASTNQTSMYLCASRNPQRKRDFGPGTRLLVL.

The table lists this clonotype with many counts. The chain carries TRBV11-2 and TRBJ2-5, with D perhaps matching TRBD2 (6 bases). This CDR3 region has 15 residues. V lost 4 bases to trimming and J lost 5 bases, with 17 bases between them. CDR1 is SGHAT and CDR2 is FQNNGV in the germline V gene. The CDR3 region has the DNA TGTGCCAGCAGCTCTAGACTAGAATTAGGGGAGACCCAGTACTTC. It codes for CASSSRLELGETQYF.

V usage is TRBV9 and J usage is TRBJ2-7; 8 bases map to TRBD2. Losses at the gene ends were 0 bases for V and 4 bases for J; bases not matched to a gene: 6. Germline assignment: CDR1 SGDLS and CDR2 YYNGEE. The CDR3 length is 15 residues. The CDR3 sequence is CASSVDPGGRYEQYF. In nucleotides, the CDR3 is TGTGCCAGCAGCGTAGATCCGGGAGGGAGGTACGAGCAGTACTTC.

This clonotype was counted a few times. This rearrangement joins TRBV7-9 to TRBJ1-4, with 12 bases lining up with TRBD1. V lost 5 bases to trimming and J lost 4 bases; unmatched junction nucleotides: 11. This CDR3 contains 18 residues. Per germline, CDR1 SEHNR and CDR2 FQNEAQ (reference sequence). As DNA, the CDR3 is TGTGCCAGCAGCCCAGGGACAGGGGGCTTCACTGTTAATGAAAAACTGTTTTTT. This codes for CASSPGTGGFTVNEKLFF.

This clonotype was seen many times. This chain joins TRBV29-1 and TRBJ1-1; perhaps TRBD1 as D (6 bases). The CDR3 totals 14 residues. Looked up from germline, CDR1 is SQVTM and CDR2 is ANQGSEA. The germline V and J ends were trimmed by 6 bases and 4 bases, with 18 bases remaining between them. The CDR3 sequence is CSVGERGRGTEAFF. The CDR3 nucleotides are TGCAGCGTGGGGGAGAGGGGGAGAGGCACTGAAGCTTTCTTT.

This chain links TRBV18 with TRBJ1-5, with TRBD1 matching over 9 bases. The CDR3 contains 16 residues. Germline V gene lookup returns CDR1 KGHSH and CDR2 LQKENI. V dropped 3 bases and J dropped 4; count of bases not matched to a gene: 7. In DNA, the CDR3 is TGTGCCAGCTCACCTCAGGGGACAGGGAATAATCAGCCCCAGCATTTT. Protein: CASSPQGTGNNQPQHF. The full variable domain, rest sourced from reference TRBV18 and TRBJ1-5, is NAGVMQNPRHLVRRRGQEARLRCSPMKGHSHVYWYRQLPEEGLKFMVYLQKENIIDESGMPKERFSAEFPKEGPSILRIQQVVRGDSAAYFCASSPQGTGNNQPQHFGDGTRLSIL.